The 20 T cell receptor beta chains below all came from one sample that was sequenced in a study of blood T cell repertoires in COVID-19. Using immunoSEQ multiplex PCR, the repertoire was profiled, and TCRdb retains in-frame clones only, with some absent. The table has around 99,000 clones, approximately 90% seen once; the top ten hold approximately 6.8%. Input material: peripheral blood. These receptors were obtained from a man aged 50 or older with active or convalescent COVID-19.

The gene calls are TRBV19 and TRBJ2-3; 13 bases fit TRBD2. This CDR3 spans 17 amino acids. Looked up from germline, CDR1 is LNHDA and CDR2 is SQIVND (reference sequence). The junction had 12 bases not matched to a gene; V was cut back by 4 bases and J by 8 bases. CDR3 protein: CASSTPRTSGRRGTQYF. The CDR3 DNA reads as TGTGCCAGTAGTACCCCTAGGACTAGCGGGAGAAGGGGTACGCAGTATTTT.

The V call is TRBV4-1, the J call TRBJ2-1, with D hard to call. This CDR3 is 13 amino acids long. The V gene's germline CDR1 is MGHRA and CDR2 YSYEKL. The V end lost 1 base, the J end lost 7 bases, and 8 bases lay between the germline ends. The CDR3 protein is CASSQVVSNEQFF. CDR3 coding DNA: TGCGCCAGCAGCCAAGTAGTTTCGAATGAGCAGTTCTTC.

The chain carries TRBV2 and TRBJ1-2; no clear D. The CDR3 length is 13 residues. Trimming stripped 11 bases from V and 1 base from J, with 14 bases between. The germline V gene encodes CDR1 SNHLY and CDR2 FYNNEI. CDR3 in DNA: TGTGCCCACCGCCGGGAGGTTAACTATGGCTACACCTTC. It is translated as CAHRREVNYGYTF.

This clone was seen just once. The gene calls are TRBV7-2 and TRBJ2-3, with TRBD1 as a possible D gene (5 bases). CDR1 SGHTA and CDR2 FQGNSA come from the germline V gene. Trimming removed 4 bases at V and 1 base at J, with 9 bases between. This CDR3 is 14 amino acids long. The CDR3 DNA is TGTGCCAGCAGCTACCAGGGCGGCACAGATACGCAGTATTTT. Translating it yields CASSYQGGTDTQYF.

The sample holds one count of this clone. Here the CDR3 reads CASSVAGQNTGELFF. The CDR3 DNA sequence: TGTGCCAGCAGCGTAGCGGGACAGAACACCGGGGAGCTGTTTTTT. The chain is built from TRBV9 and TRBJ2-2, with D maybe TRBD1 (6 bases). CDR1 SGDLS and CDR2 YYNGEE come from the germline V gene. V lost 0 bases to trimming and J lost 1 base, with 7 bases between them. The CDR3 has 15 residues.

This clone occurred once. This sequence joins TRBV7-9 and TRBJ1-5; D may be TRBD1 (6 bases). The CDR3 totals 16 residues. Trimming shortened V by 5 bases and J by 5 bases, and 19 bases separated the two germline ends. From germline, CDR1 is SEHNR and CDR2 FQNEAQ (reference sequence). CDR3 loop: CASSPGRVGADQPQHF. The CDR3 DNA follows: TGTGCCAGCAGCCCCGGTCGGGTGGGGGCTGATCAGCCCCAGCATTTT. The variable domain in full, with the rest retrieved from reference TRBV7-9 and TRBJ1-5, is DTGVSQNPRHKITKRGQNVTFRCDPISEHNRLYWYRQTLGQGPEFLTYFQNEAQLEKSRLLSDRFSAERPKGSFSTLEIQRTEQGDSAMYLCASSPGRVGADQPQHFGDGTRLSIL.

This chain links TRBV4-3 with TRBJ2-7; TRBD2 aligns across 7 bases. There are 15 residues in the CDR3. Germline CDR1 is LGHNA and CDR2 is YSLEER. V was pared by 1 base and J by 0 bases, with 3 bases of the junction left unmatched. CDR3 sequence reads: CASSQVRGSSYEQYF. The CDR3 nucleotides read TGCGCCAGCAGCCAAGTGCGGGGGAGCTCCTACGAGCAGTACTTC.

CDR3 loop: CASSQDRMLAGGAYNEQFF. CDR3 DNA sequence: TGCGCCAGCAGCCAAGATCGGATGCTAGCGGGAGGGGCATACAATGAGCAGTTCTTC. The V call is TRBV4-1, the J call TRBJ2-1; 12 nucleotides align to TRBD2. The CDR3 is 19 residues long. Germline V gene sequence: CDR1 MGHRA, CDR2 YSYEKL. The junction had 10 bases not matched to a gene; V was cut back by 0 bases and J by 4 bases.

J is TRBJ2-3 and V is TRBV27; D unresolved. Between the trimmed V and J ends, which lost 6 bases and 2 bases, there was a span of 3 bases. Looked up from germline, CDR1 is MNHEY and CDR2 is SMNVEV (reference sequence). This CDR3 contains 11 residues. CDR3: CASRATDTQYF. The CDR3 nucleotides read TGTGCCAGCAGAGCCACAGATACGCAGTATTTT.

This clone appeared a few times. This chain links TRBV4-1 with TRBJ1-5; tentatively, D is TRBD1 (6 bases). Germline V CDR1 and CDR2: MGHRA, YSYEKL. The CDR3 consists of 17 residues. Trimming stripped 0 bases from V and 6 bases from J, with 18 bases between. CDR3 sequence reads: CASSQEGGGGVFQPQHF. DNA for the CDR3: TGCGCCAGCAGCCAAGAGGGAGGGGGGGGCGTATTTCAGCCCCAGCATTTT.

V usage is TRBV6-4 and J usage is TRBJ2-2; 10 bases align to TRBD2. Germline CDR1 MRHNA, CDR2 SNTAGT. The CDR3 has 17 residues. The V and J ends lost 0 bases and 5 bases, in that order; junction bases with no gene match: 6. The CDR3 protein is CASSDSSLAGVTGELFF. The CDR3 nucleotides are TGTGCCAGCAGTGACTCATCTCTAGCGGGAGTAACCGGGGAGCTGTTTTTT.

This clone showed up just once. V gene TRBV28 combines with J gene TRBJ2-5, with a tentative D call TRBD2 (6 bases). Deletions cut 10 bases from V and 3 bases from J, with 9 bases between. The CDR3 loop spans 11 amino acids. Per the germline V gene, CDR1 is MDHEN and CDR2 is SYDVKM. In DNA, the CDR3 is TGTGCCACACGGAGGGAAGAGACCCAGTACTTC. Translating gives CATRREETQYF.

In its sample, this clone was seen once. The V and J genes are TRBV5-4 and TRBJ2-3, with D perhaps matching TRBD2 (6 bases). With 4 bases removed from V and 2 bases from J, the gap between germline ends came to 17 bases. The CDR3 extends over 16 amino acids. Germline V gene sequence: CDR1 SGHNT, CDR2 YYREEE (reference sequence). The CDR3 sequence is CASSPSPGLPTDTQYF. The CDR3 bases are TGTGCCAGCAGCCCATCACCGGGACTTCCCACAGATACGCAGTATTTT.

CDR3 protein: CATARGSNKETQYF. CDR3 bases: TGTGCCACCGCGAGAGGGAGTAATAAAGAGACCCAGTACTTC. This rearrangement joins TRBV7-2 to TRBJ2-5; tentatively, D is TRBD2 (5 bases). The CDR3 is made up of 14 amino acids. Germline CDR1 reads SGHTA; CDR2 reads FQGNSA. The V gene lost 10 bases and the J gene lost 3 bases, with 18 bases spanning the gap.

The chain is built from TRBV21-1 and TRBJ2-7; TRBD2 is the table's D call and was not checked against the DNA. TRBV21-1 corresponds to a pseudogene. CDR3 size: 15 residues. CDR3 DNA: TGTGCCAGCAGGGGACTAGCGGGAGTTAGCTACGAGCAGTACTTC. It codes for CASRGLAGVSYEQYF.

The J gene is TRBJ2-1, the V gene TRBV14, with TRBD2 identical over 11 bases. Germline V gene sequence: CDR1 SGHDN, CDR2 FVKESK. This CDR3 spans 14 amino acids. The V and J ends lost 8 bases and 7 bases, in that order; junction bases with no gene match: 7. Written as DNA, the CDR3 is TGTGCCAGCGCCGGACTAGCGGGCTCTAATGAGCAGTTCTTC. Amino acids: CASAGLAGSNEQFF. The whole variable domain, filled in from reference TRBV14 and TRBJ2-1, reads EAGVTQFPSHSVIEKGQTVTLRCDPISGHDNLYWYRRVMGKEIKFLLHFVKESKQDESGMPNNRFLAERTGGTYSTLKVQPAELEDSGVYFCASAGLAGSNEQFFGPGTRLTVL.

The J gene is TRBJ1-2, the V gene TRBV11-2; D is uncertain. CDR3 length: 12 amino acids. Germline CDR1 reads SGHAT; CDR2 reads FQNNGV. The ends were cut back, 2 bases at V and 4 bases at J, with 5 bases in the middle. Here the CDR3 reads CASSLSRYGYTF. CDR3 nucleotides: TGTGCCAGCAGCTTATCCCGCTATGGCTACACCTTC.

The CDR3 loop reads CASRFGTGSTGELFF. The CDR3 coding sequence is TGCGCCAGCAGATTTGGGACAGGGAGCACCGGGGAGCTGTTTTTT. This chain joins TRBV4-3 and TRBJ2-2; 9 nucleotides line up with TRBD1. Losses at the gene ends were 6 bases for V and 4 bases for J; bases not matched to a gene: 6. The CDR3 runs to 15 residues. Per the germline V gene, CDR1 is LGHNA and CDR2 is YSLEER.

This clone was observed a handful of times. J is TRBJ1-2 and V is TRBV16, with D maybe TRBD1 (6 bases). Germline lookup yields CDR1 KGHSY and CDR2 FQNENV. V lost 3 bases and J 6 bases, leaving 11 bases between the germline ends. The CDR3 loop spans 13 amino acids. The CDR3 DNA follows: TGTGCCAGCAGCCAGACAGGTGTGGATGGCTACACCTTC. It codes for CASSQTGVDGYTF.

CDR3 sequence reads: CASSPRRGAEQYF. CDR3 sequence (DNA): TGTGCCAGCAGTCCCCGTAGGGGTGCCGAGCAGTACTTC. The rearrangement uses TRBV11-2 and TRBJ2-7, with D maybe TRBD1 (5 bases). Trimming took 6 bases from V and 6 from J, leaving 15 bases between them. The CDR3 has 13 amino acids. Germline loops: CDR1 SGHAT, CDR2 FQNNGV.